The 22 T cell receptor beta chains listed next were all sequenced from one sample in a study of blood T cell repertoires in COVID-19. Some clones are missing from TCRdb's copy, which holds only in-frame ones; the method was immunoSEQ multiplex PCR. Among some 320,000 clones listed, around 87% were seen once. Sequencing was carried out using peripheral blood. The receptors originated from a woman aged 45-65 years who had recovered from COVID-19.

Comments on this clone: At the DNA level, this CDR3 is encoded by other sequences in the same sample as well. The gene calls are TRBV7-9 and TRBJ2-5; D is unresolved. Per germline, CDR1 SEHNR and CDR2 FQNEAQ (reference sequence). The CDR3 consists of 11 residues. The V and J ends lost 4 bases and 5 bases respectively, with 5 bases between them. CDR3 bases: TGTGCCAGCAGCTCCAGGGAGACCCAGTACTTC. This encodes CASSSRETQYF.

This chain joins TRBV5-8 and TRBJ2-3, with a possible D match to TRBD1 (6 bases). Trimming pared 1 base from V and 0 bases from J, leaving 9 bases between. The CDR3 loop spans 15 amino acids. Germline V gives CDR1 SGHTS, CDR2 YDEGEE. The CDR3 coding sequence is TGTGCCAGCAGCTTGAGGGGGAGTAGCACAGATACGCAGTATTTT. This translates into CASSLRGSSTDTQYF.

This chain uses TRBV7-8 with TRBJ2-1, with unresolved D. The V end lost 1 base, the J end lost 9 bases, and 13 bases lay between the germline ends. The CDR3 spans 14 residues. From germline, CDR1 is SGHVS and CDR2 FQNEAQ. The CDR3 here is CASSLVPRKSEQFF. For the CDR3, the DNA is TGTGCCAGCAGCTTAGTACCTAGAAAGAGTGAGCAGTTCTTC.

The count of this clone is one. The DNA of the CDR3 is TGTGCCACCCGAGCAGGGGGTAGCAATCAGCCCCAGCATTTT. This gives the protein CATRAGGSNQPQHF. The gene calls are TRBV24-1 and TRBJ1-5, with 7 bases identical to TRBD1. With V trimmed by 9 bases and J by 0 bases, 4 bases remained unmatched. Germline CDR1 and CDR2: KGHDR and SFDVKD. The CDR3 is 14 amino acids.

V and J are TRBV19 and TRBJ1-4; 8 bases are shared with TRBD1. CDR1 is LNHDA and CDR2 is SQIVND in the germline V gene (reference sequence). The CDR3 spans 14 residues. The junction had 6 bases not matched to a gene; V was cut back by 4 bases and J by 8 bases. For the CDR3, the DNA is TGTGCCAGTAGTACGACAGGGGAACGGGAAAAACTGTTTTTT. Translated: CASSTTGEREKLFF.

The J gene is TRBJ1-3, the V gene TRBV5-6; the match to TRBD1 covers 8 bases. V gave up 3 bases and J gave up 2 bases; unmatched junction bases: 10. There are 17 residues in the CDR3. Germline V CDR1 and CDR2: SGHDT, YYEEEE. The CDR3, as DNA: TGTGCCAGCAGCTCAGCAAGAACCAGGGGGCCTGGAAACACCATATATTTT. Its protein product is CASSSARTRGPGNTIYF.

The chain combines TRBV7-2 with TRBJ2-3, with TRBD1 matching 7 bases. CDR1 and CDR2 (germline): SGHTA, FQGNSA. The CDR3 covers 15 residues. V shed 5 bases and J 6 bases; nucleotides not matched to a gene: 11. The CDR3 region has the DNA TGTGCCAGCAGCCAGGGACAGTTAACCATGGATACGCAGTATTTT. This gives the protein CASSQGQLTMDTQYF.

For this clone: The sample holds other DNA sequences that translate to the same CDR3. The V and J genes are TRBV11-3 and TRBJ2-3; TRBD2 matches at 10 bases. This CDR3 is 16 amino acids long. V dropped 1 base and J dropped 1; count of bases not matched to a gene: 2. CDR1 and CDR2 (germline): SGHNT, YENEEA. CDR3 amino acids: CASSLGTSGRTDTQYF. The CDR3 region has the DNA TGTGCCAGCAGCTTAGGGACTAGCGGTCGCACAGATACGCAGTATTTT.

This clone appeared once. CDR3 in DNA: TGTGCCAGCAGCCTTGGGACAGGGGGCCACTATGGCTACACCTTC. This translates into CASSLGTGGHYGYTF. The V gene is TRBV7-2, the J gene TRBJ1-2, with 12 positions matching TRBD1. V was pared by 5 bases and J by 3 bases, with 4 bases of the junction left unmatched. The CDR3 is 15 amino acids. Germline CDR1 and CDR2: SGHTA and FQGNSA.

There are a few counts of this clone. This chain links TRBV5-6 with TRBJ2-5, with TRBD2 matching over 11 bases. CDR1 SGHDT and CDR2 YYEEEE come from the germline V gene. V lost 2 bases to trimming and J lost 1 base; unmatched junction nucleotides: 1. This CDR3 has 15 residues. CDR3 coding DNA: TGTGCCAGCAGCTTCCTAGCGGGGGGCCAAGAGACCCAGTACTTC. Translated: CASSFLAGGQETQYF.

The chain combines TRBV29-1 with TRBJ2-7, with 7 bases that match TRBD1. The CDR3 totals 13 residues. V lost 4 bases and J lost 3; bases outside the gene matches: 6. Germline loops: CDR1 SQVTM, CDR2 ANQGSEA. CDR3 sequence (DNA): TGCAGCGTTGGACAGGGTGGTCTCTACGAGCAGTACTTC. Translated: CSVGQGGLYEQYF.

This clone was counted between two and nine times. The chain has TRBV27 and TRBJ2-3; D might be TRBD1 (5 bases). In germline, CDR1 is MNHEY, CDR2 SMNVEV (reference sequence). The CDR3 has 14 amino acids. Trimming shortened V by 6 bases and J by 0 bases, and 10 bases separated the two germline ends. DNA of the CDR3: TGTGCCAGCAGGTTCAGGGCTAGCACAGATACGCAGTATTTT. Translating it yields CASRFRASTDTQYF.

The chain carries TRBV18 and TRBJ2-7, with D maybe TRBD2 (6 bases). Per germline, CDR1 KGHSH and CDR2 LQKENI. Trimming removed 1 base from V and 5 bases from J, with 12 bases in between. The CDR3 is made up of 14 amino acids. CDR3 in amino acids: CASSPLGRFNEQYF. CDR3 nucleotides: TGTGCCAGCTCACCACTAGGGAGGTTCAACGAGCAGTACTTC.

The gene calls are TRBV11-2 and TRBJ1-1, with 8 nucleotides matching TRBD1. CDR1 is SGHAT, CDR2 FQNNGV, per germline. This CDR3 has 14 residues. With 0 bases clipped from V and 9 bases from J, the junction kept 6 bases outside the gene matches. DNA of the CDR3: TGTGCCAGCAGCTTAGAGCGGGGGACAGGTAAAGCTTTCTTT. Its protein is CASSLERGTGKAFF.

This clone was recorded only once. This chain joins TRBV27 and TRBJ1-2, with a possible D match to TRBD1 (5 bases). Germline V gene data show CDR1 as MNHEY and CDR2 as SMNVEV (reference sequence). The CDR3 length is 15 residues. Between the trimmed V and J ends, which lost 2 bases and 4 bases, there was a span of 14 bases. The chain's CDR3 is CASSLTAGPIYGYTF. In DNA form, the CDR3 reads TGTGCCAGCAGTTTAACGGCGGGACCCATCTATGGCTACACCTTC.

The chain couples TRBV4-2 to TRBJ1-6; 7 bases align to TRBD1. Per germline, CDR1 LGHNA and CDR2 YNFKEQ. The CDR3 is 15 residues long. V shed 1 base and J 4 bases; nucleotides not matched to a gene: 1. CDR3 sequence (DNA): TGTGCCAGCAGCCAAGGACAGGGATATAATTCACCCCTCCACTTT. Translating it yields CASSQGQGYNSPLHF.

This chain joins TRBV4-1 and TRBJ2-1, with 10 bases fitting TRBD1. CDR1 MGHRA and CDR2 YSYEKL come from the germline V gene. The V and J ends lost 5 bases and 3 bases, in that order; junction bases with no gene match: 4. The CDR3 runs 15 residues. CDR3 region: CASSKGQGNYNEQFF. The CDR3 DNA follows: TGCGCCAGCAGCAAGGGACAGGGGAACTACAATGAGCAGTTCTTC.

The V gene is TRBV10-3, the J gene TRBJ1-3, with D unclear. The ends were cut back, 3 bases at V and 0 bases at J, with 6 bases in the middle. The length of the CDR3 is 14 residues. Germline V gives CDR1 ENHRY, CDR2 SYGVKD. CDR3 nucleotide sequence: TGTGCCATCAGTGAACGGAGCTCTGGAAACACCATATATTTT. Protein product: CAISERSSGNTIYF.

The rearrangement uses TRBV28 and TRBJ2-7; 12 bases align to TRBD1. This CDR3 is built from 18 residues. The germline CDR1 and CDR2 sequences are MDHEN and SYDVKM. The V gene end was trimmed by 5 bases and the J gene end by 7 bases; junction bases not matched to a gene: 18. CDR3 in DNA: TGTGCCAGCAGTCAATCCGGGACAGGGGGCCGTCTTGTTGGTGAGCAGTACTTC. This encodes CASSQSGTGGRLVGEQYF.

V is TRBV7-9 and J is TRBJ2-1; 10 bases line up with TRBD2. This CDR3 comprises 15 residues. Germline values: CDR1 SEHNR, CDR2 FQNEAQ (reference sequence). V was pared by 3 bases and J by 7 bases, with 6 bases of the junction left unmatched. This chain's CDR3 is CASSFLAGVGNEQFF. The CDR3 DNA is TGTGCCAGCAGCTTTCTAGCGGGGGTTGGAAATGAGCAGTTCTTC.

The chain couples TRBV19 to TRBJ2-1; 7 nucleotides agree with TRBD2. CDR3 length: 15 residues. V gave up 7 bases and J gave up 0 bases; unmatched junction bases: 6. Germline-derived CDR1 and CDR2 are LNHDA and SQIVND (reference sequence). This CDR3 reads CASTLAESSYNEQFF. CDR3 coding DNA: TGTGCCAGTACCCTAGCGGAGAGCTCCTACAATGAGCAGTTCTTC.

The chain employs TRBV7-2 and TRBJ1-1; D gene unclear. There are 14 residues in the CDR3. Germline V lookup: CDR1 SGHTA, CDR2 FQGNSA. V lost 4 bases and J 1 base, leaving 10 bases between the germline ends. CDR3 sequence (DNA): TGTGCCAGCAGCTCAAACCGGGGGAACACTGAAGCTTTCTTT. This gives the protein CASSSNRGNTEAFF.